This T cell receptor beta chain originates from a study of monozygotic twins with inflammatory bowel disease. Someone took an approximately 2.5 ml blood sample from each of the donors. From the 5' RACE reads, TCRdb lists one entry per CDR3 protein and no DNA. Its table lists roughly 120,000 distinct CDR3 sequences. Germline V gene lookup returns CDR1 SGHDT and CDR2 YYEEEE. The CDR3 is 16 residues long. The rearrangement joins TRBV5-6 to TRBJ2-5; the D gene TCRdb calls, TRBD2, cannot be checked with no DNA. Sequencing was carried out using blood. The clonotype was recovered from a human donor with ulcerative colitis or Crohn's disease, or a healthy co-twin of an affected twin (not recorded which). Here the CDR3 reads CASSLESGGPQETQYF.